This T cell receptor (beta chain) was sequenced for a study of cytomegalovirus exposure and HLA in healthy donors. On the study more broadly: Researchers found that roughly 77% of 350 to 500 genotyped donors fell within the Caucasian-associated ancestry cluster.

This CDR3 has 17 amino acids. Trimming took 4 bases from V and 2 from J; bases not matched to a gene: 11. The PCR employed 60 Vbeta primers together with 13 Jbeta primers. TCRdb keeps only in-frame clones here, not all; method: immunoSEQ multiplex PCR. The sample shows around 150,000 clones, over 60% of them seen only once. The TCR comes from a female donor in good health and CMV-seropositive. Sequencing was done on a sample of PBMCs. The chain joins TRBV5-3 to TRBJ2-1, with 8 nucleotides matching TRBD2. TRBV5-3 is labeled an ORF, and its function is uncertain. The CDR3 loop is CARSLPTSGSPYNEQFF. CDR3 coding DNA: TGTGCCAGAAGCCTTCCCACCAGCGGGAGCCCCTACAATGAGCAGTTCTTC.